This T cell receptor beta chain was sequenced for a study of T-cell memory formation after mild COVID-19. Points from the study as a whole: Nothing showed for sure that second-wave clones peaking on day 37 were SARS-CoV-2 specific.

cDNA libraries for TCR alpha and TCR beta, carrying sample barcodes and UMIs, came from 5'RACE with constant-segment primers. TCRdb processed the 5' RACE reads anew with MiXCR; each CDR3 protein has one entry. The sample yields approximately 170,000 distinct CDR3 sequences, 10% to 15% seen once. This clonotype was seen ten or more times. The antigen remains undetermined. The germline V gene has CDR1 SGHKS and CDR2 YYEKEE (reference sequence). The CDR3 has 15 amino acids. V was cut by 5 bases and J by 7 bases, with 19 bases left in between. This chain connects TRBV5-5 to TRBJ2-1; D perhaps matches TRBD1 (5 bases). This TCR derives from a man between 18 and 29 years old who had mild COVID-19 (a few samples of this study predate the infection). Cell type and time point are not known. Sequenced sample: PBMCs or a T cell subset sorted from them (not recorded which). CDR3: CASRQMWGYRNEQFF. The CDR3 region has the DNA TGTGCCAGCAGACAAATGTGGGGCTACAGGAATGAGCAGTTCTTC.